This T cell receptor (beta chain) was retrieved from a study of blood T cell repertoires in COVID-19. Study in general: Some COVID-19 samples were acute and others convalescent; all came from the United States, Italy and Spain. PBMCs, B-cell-depleted T cells, or T cells provided the cDNA or gDNA that made up the material.

Per germline, CDR1 SGHDN and CDR2 FVKESK. This CDR3 contains 13 residues. The J segment lost 7 bases and the V segment lost 4 bases, leaving 5 bases of the junction unmatched. Original data processing: Nucleated cell counts were estimated from reference gene primer amplification. The method was immunoSEQ multiplex PCR; TCRdb's version includes in-frame clones alone and lacks a portion of them. The V and J calls and clone size were taken over from that table, and D and trimming were inferred from the DNA. The sample has fewer than 150,000 clones, approximately 85% seen once. V gene TRBV14 combines with J gene TRBJ1-2; 8 nucleotides line up with TRBD1. The sequence was obtained from a human donor in a cohort sampled during active COVID-19. Source material: peripheral blood. CDR3 nucleotide sequence: TGTGCCAGCAGCCCCCGGACAGGGTTTGGCTACACCTTC. Protein: CASSPRTGFGYTF.